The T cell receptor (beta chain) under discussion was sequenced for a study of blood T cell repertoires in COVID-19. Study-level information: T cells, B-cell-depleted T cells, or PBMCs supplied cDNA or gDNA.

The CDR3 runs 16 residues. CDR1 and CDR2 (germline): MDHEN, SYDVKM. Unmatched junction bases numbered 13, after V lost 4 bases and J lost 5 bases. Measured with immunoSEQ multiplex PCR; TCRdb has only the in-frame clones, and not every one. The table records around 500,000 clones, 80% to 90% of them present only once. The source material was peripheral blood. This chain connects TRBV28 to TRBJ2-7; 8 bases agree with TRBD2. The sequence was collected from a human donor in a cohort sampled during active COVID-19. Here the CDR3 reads CASSSTPRAGGNEQYF. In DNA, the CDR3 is TGTGCCAGCAGTTCCACCCCACGGGCGGGAGGCAACGAGCAGTACTTC.